Each of the 21 T cell receptor beta chains below was sequenced from the same sample in a study of T cell responses to AZD1222 COVID-19 vaccine. Libraries were prepared by immunoSEQ multiplex PCR; TCRdb keeps only in-frame clonotypes and omits some of them. The sample has about 86,000 clones, roughly nine tenths seen once; the top ten hold over 2%. The material was peripheral blood, obtained on day 0 of AZD1222 vaccination. All receptors come from an adult in good health.

The rearrangement uses TRBV5-6 and TRBJ1-6; 8 bases agree with TRBD1. The junction had 5 bases not matched to a gene; V was cut back by 4 bases and J by 2 bases. The CDR3 length is 16 residues. CDR1 is SGHDT, CDR2 YYEEEE, per germline. CDR3 region: CASSQWDRTYNSPLHF. CDR3 nucleotide sequence: TGTGCCAGCAGCCAGTGGGACAGGACCTATAATTCACCCCTCCACTTT.

The chain links TRBV15 to TRBJ1-2, with D unresolved. V lost 0 bases and J lost 4, with 18 bases in between. This CDR3 region has 17 residues. Germline CDR1 and CDR2: LNHNV and YYDKDF (reference sequence). The CDR3 region has the DNA TGTGCCACCAGCAGAGACTACAGTGGCGCTTCAGGCTATGGCTACACCTTC. It translates to CATSRDYSGASGYGYTF.

This clone has just a few counts. The chain joins TRBV18 to TRBJ1-5; 8 nucleotides line up with TRBD1. This CDR3 has 14 residues. Germline CDR1 reads KGHSH; CDR2 reads LQKENI. Trimming at V came to 4 bases and at J to 5 bases, leaving 4 bases not matched to a gene. The DNA for the CDR3 is TGTGCCAGCTCACGACGGGGACAGGATCAGCCCCAGCATTTT. This codes for CASSRRGQDQPQHF.

The V gene is TRBV29-1, the J gene TRBJ1-1; D remains ambiguous. The CDR3 runs to 16 residues. In germline, CDR1 is SQVTM, CDR2 ANQGSEA. The V and J ends lost 5 bases and 0 bases respectively, with 19 bases between them. The CDR3 protein is CSVSASETILNTEAFF. The CDR3 DNA sequence: TGCAGCGTTAGCGCTAGTGAAACCATTTTGAACACTGAAGCTTTCTTT.

The rearrangement uses TRBV5-1 and TRBJ2-7; 8 bases are a match to TRBD2. Germline lookup yields CDR1 SGHRS and CDR2 YFSETQ. CDR3 length: 14 residues. J gave up 5 bases and V 2 bases, and 6 bases lay outside the gene matches. CDR3 bases: TGCGCCAGCAGCTTAAGCGGGGGAGCCGACGAGCAGTACTTC. This sequence encodes CASSLSGGADEQYF.

The J gene is TRBJ1-2, the V gene TRBV5-4, with TRBD1 identical over 8 bases. Germline lookup yields CDR1 SGHNT and CDR2 YYREEE (reference sequence). V dropped 4 bases and J dropped 2; count of bases not matched to a gene: 4. CDR3 length equals 14 residues. DNA for the CDR3: TGTGCCAGCAGCCAGACAGGGGCGAACTATGGCTACACCTTC. It encodes CASSQTGANYGYTF.

V gene TRBV28 combines with J gene TRBJ1-1; 8 bases match TRBD1. Looked up from germline, CDR1 is MDHEN and CDR2 is SYDVKM. The CDR3 runs to 13 residues. With 6 bases clipped from V and 8 bases from J, the junction kept 8 bases outside the gene matches. The CDR3: CASRPTGEQEAFF. For the CDR3, the DNA is TGTGCCAGCAGACCGACAGGGGAACAAGAAGCTTTCTTT.

This clone was observed a few times. The chain uses TRBV7-9 and TRBJ1-1; D is perhaps TRBD1 (5 bases). The CDR3 is made up of 14 amino acids. V lost 1 base to trimming and J lost 0 bases, with 6 bases between them. The germline gives CDR1 SEHNR, CDR2 FQNEAQ (reference sequence). For the CDR3, the DNA is TGTGCCAGCAGCTTAGGGACATTGAACACTGAAGCTTTCTTT. It specifies CASSLGTLNTEAFF.

CDR3 residues: CASSDQGSQPQHF. In DNA form, the CDR3 reads TGTGCCAGCAGTGATCAGGGATCTCAGCCCCAGCATTTT. The chain links TRBV6-1 to TRBJ1-5; D possibly corresponds to TRBD1 (5 bases). CDR1 and CDR2 from the germline V gene are MNHNS and SASEGT. V was trimmed by 3 bases and J by 6 bases, leaving 9 bases between them. This CDR3 is 13 amino acids long.

V and J are TRBV23-1 and TRBJ1-5, with D possibly matching TRBD1 (6 bases). TRBV23-1 is classed as an ORF, of uncertain function. Trimming took off 2 bases at V and 0 bases at J, with 23 bases between the two ends. CDR3 length: 20 residues. CDR3 loop: CASSQRQARTVSFSNQPQHF. The CDR3, as DNA: TGCGCCAGCAGTCAACGACAGGCCAGGACGGTCTCCTTTAGCAATCAGCCCCAGCATTTT.

This clone occurred a few times. This sequence joins TRBV15 and TRBJ2-7; a possible D gene is TRBD2 (6 bases). The germline V gene has CDR1 LNHNV and CDR2 YYDKDF (reference sequence). V gave up 5 bases and J gave up 6 bases, with 20 bases separating them. The CDR3 runs to 15 residues. CDR3 residues: CATSPRRDSQSEQYF. The CDR3, as DNA: TGTGCCACCAGCCCCCGACGGGACTCCCAATCCGAGCAGTACTTC.

This clone was detected only once. The V gene is TRBV20-1, the J gene TRBJ2-5; no clear D. The CDR3 loop spans 10 amino acids. The V gene's germline CDR1 is DFQATT and CDR2 SNEGSKA (reference sequence). Trimming shortened V by 3 bases and J by 5 bases, and 4 bases separated the two germline ends. CDR3 in amino acids: CSASGETQYF. The CDR3 DNA sequence: TGCAGTGCTAGCGGGGAGACCCAGTACTTC.

V usage is TRBV20-1 and J usage is TRBJ2-3, with D hard to call. This CDR3 contains 12 residues. Germline V gene lookup returns CDR1 DFQATT and CDR2 SNEGSKA (reference sequence). The V end lost 3 bases, the J end lost 14 bases, and 18 bases lay between the germline ends. CDR3 in amino acids: CSASHELGSLYF. DNA for the CDR3: TGCAGTGCTAGTCATGAGCTAGGTTCATTGTATTTT.

The genes are TRBV5-6 and TRBJ1-1; D call uncertain. Germline lookup yields CDR1 SGHDT and CDR2 YYEEEE. The CDR3 sequence is 14 residues long. V was shortened by 5 bases and J by 0 bases, with 11 bases between the two germline ends. As DNA, the CDR3 is TGTGCCAGCAGTCGACGGACCATGAACACTGAAGCTTTCTTT. Amino acid sequence: CASSRRTMNTEAFF.

The rearrangement uses TRBV19 and TRBJ2-6; 9 bases line up with TRBD1. Germline V gene lookup returns CDR1 LNHDA and CDR2 SQIVND (reference sequence). This CDR3 region has 16 residues. The trim removed 1 base at V and 6 bases at J, leaving 4 bases unmatched. In nucleotides, the CDR3 is TGTGCCAGTAGTATAGGCGGGGACAGGGTGGCCAACGTCCTGACTTTC. It is translated as CASSIGGDRVANVLTF.

The J gene is TRBJ1-2, the V gene TRBV9; maybe TRBD1 (6 bases). Germline CDR1 SGDLS, CDR2 YYNGEE. This CDR3 is 14 amino acids long. Trimming cost V 0 bases and J 1 base, with 7 bases left between them. CDR3 sequence reads: CASSVEDSNYGYTF. The CDR3 nucleotides are TGTGCCAGCAGCGTAGAGGACAGTAACTATGGCTACACCTTC.

The rearrangement uses TRBV15 and TRBJ2-3; 8 nucleotides match TRBD1. Germline V gives CDR1 LNHNV, CDR2 YYDKDF (reference sequence). The CDR3 consists of 14 residues. Trimming took 5 bases from V and 3 from J; bases not matched to a gene: 4. The CDR3 is CATSARQGTDTQYF. DNA of the CDR3: TGTGCCACCAGCGCACGACAGGGGACAGATACGCAGTATTTT.

The chain uses TRBV5-1 and TRBJ2-3; 9 bases line up with TRBD1. Trimming cost V 0 bases and J 6 bases; bases outside gene matches: 8. Looked up from germline, CDR1 is SGHRS and CDR2 is YFSETQ. CDR3 length: 16 amino acids. The CDR3 DNA reads as TGCGCCAGCAGCTTGGTTTCAGGACAGGGGTTGGATACGCAGTATTTT. As protein: CASSLVSGQGLDTQYF.

The chain joins TRBV10-3 to TRBJ1-6; TRBD1 matches at 9 bases. Per germline, CDR1 ENHRY and CDR2 SYGVKD. With 0 bases clipped from V and 11 bases from J, the junction kept 5 bases outside the gene matches. The CDR3 loop spans 15 amino acids. The DNA for the CDR3 is TGTGCCATCAGTGAGTCGGGGACAGGGTTTCCACCCCTCCACTTT. Translated, it gives CAISESGTGFPPLHF.

The V call is TRBV6-2 or TRBV6-3, the J call TRBJ1-1; D remains ambiguous. This CDR3 is built from 16 residues. V lost 6 bases and J 0 bases, leaving 17 bases between the germline ends. Germline CDR1 MNHEY, CDR2 SVGEGT. CDR3 residues: CASSPLVASLNTEAFF. The CDR3 region has the DNA TGTGCCAGCAGCCCCCTTGTCGCCAGTTTGAACACTGAAGCTTTCTTT.

This rearrangement joins TRBV7-2 to TRBJ2-7, with D uncertain. The CDR3 length is 13 residues. Germline CDR1 is SGHTA and CDR2 is FQGNSA. V lost 1 base to trimming and J lost 2 bases, with 6 bases between them. In nucleotides, the CDR3 is TGTGCCAGCAGCTTAGACAATCCCTACGAGCAGTACTTC. Residues: CASSLDNPYEQYF.